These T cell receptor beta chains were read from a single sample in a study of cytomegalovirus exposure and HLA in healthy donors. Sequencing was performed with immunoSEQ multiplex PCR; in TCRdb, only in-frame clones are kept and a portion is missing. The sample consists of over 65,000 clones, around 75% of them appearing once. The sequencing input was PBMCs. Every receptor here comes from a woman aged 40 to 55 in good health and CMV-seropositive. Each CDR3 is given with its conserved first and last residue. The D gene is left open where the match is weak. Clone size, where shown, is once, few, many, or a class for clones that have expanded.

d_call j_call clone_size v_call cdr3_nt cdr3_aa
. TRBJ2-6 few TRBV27 TGTGCCAGCAGGCAACCGGGACTGGGCTCCAATACCTCTGGGGCCAACGTCCTGACTTTC CASRQPGLGSNTSGANVLTF
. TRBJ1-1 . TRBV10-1 TGCGCCAGCAGTGATGGCGGTGAAGCTTTCTTT CASSDGGEAFF
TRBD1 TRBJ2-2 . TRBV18 TGTGCCAGCTCACCGGCGGCAGGACAGGGGGACTCTCTCCCACGGAACACCGGGGAGCTGTTTTTT CASSPAAGQGDSLPRNTGELFF
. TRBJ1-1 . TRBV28 TGTGCCAGCAGTCTACGACACCAGGGTGGCGGCACTGAAGCTTTCTTT CASSLRHQGGGTEAFF
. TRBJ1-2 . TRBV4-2 TGTGCCAGCAGCCAAGAGACGCCGGGCTATGGCTACACCTTC CASSQETPGYGYTF
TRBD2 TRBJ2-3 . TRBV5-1 TGCGCCAGCAGCTCGGGACTAGCGGGAGCAGATACGCAGTATTTT CASSSGLAGADTQYF
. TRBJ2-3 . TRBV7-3 TGTGCCAGCAGCTTGGAGGCGGGTAGCACAGATACGCAGTATTTT CASSLEAGSTDTQYF
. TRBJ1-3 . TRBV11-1 TGTGCCAGCAGCTCGGGAGGCCGCGGGACCATATATTTT CASSSGGRGTIYF
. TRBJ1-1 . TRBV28 TGTGCCAGCAGTTTATTCGGGGGGTGGGCTGAAACTTTCTTT CASSLFGGWAETFF
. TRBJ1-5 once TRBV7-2 TGTGCCAGCAGCTTAGGAGGTCCTCAGCCCCAGCATTTT CASSLGGPQPQHF
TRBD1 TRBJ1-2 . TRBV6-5 TGTGCCAGCAGTTACGGGACAGACTATGGCTACACCTTC CASSYGTDYGYTF
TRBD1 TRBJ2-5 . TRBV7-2 TGTGCCAGCAGCCCCGGACAGGGAGGAGAGACCCAGTACTTC CASSPGQGGETQYF
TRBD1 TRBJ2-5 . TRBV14 TGTGCCAGCGGCCTGACAGGGAAGGGAGAGACCCAGTACTTC CASGLTGKGETQYF
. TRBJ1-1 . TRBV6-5 TGTGCCAGCACTCCGGGGGGAAGGGGCACTGAAGCTTTCTTT CASTPGGRGTEAFF
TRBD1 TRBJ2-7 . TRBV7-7 TGTGCTAGCAGCCCAGACAGGGGCTACGAGCAGTACTTC CASSPDRGYEQYF
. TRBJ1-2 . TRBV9 TGTGCCAGCAGCGCCTGGGGGTTAGTCGCGGCGGGGTATGGCTACACCTTC CASSAWGLVAAGYGYTF
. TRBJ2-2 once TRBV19 TGTGCCAGTTCGACTAGGTGGCCACGATTGAACACCGGGGAGCTGTTTTTT CASSTRWPRLNTGELFF